This T cell receptor (beta chain) was sequenced in a study of T cells after yellow fever vaccination. Points from the study as a whole: Subsequent to the booster, the majority of primary-vaccination clones reappeared (less than 97% CD4, 80% to 90% CD8).

TCRdb itself ran the 5' RACE reads through MiXCR, one entry per CDR3 protein. The table includes hundreds of thousands of distinct CDR3 sequences, roughly 3.5% detected once. The CDR3 has 17 residues. Trimming took 0 bases from V and 3 from J, leaving 16 bases between them. Germline CDR1 reads LNHNV; CDR2 reads YYDKDF (reference sequence). This clonotype was detected only a few times. As yet, its antigen is unknown. This chain connects TRBV15 to TRBJ2-3; D unclear. This material consisted of PBMCs, taken on the day of the yellow fever booster vaccination. This TCR derives from a man in his late teens or twenties who received the YFV17D yellow fever vaccine. CDR3 residues: CATSRDWFSVGTDTQYF. CDR3 DNA sequence: TGTGCCACCAGCAGAGATTGGTTCTCGGTGGGTACAGATACGCAGTATTTT. The full variable domain, with the rest looked up from reference TRBV15 and TRBJ2-3, is DAMVIQNPRYQVTQFGKPVTLSCSQTLNHNVMYWYQQKSSQAPKLLFHYYDKDFNNEADTPDNFQSRRPNTSFCFLDIRSPGLGDTAMYLCATSRDWFSVGTDTQYFGPGTRLTVL.